A single sample is the source of the 11 T cell receptor beta chains below, sequenced in a study of graft-versus-host responses after intestinal transplantation. Sequencing was performed with immunoSEQ multiplex PCR; in TCRdb, only in-frame clones are kept and a portion is missing. The sample includes some 96,000 clones, about 90% of them seen just once. These TCRs' antigens remain unknown. This sample comprised unstimulated CD4+ T cells sorted from spleen or lymph node cells, obtained before transplant. These receptors originate from a human donor who was the organ donor for an intestinal transplant.

Only one count was recorded for this clone. The chain uses TRBV6-1 and TRBJ1-6; maybe TRBD1 (6 bases). Trimming removed 2 bases from V and 10 bases from J, with 15 bases in between. Germline CDR1 reads MNHNS; CDR2 reads SASEGT. This CDR3 comprises 15 residues. In DNA form, the CDR3 reads TGTGCCAGCAGTGAAAGGGGGGGTAGGGGCTCACCCCTCCACTTT. Translated: CASSERGGRGSPLHF.

The chain couples TRBV28 to TRBJ2-3; D gene ambiguous. This CDR3 region has 16 residues. Germline CDR1 MDHEN, CDR2 SYDVKM. Trimming left V 6 bases short and J 5 bases short, with 21 bases between. Here the CDR3 reads CASSLRPTLDLDTQYF. DNA of the CDR3: TGTGCCAGCAGCCTTAGACCCACCCTGGATTTAGATACGCAGTATTTT.

V and J are TRBV28 and TRBJ2-1; 12 nucleotides align to TRBD1. The CDR3 spans 16 residues. CDR1 is MDHEN and CDR2 is SYDVKM in the germline V gene. The V and J ends lost 4 bases and 3 bases, in that order; junction bases with no gene match: 4. CDR3 coding DNA: TGTGCCAGCAGTTCCGGGACAGGGGGCGTCTACAATGAGCAGTTCTTC. It translates to CASSSGTGGVYNEQFF.

The V gene is TRBV30, the J gene TRBJ2-7; 9 positions agree with TRBD1. V shed 4 bases and J 10 bases; nucleotides not matched to a gene: 8. Germline V CDR1 and CDR2: GTSNPN, SVGIG (reference sequence). The CDR3 has 12 amino acids. This chain's CDR3 is CAWNRQGDVQYF. As DNA, the CDR3 is TGTGCCTGGAACCGACAGGGGGATGTACAGTACTTC.

The chain carries TRBV5-1 and TRBJ2-7; TRBD2 agrees at 9 bases. CDR3 length equals 16 residues. CDR1 is SGHRS and CDR2 is YFSETQ in the germline V gene. Trimming at V came to 3 bases and at J to 4 bases, leaving 11 bases not matched to a gene. The CDR3 sequence is CASSSSAGGVPYEQYF. DNA of the CDR3: TGCGCCAGCAGCTCCTCGGCGGGAGGGGTCCCTTACGAGCAGTACTTC.

The chain employs TRBV7-2 and TRBJ1-1; D not certain. Germline V gene sequence: CDR1 SGHTA, CDR2 FQGNSA. The V end lost 1 base, the J end lost 0 bases, and 9 bases lay between the germline ends. This CDR3 spans 15 amino acids. CDR3 in amino acids: CASSLVPTVNTEAFF. The CDR3 nucleotides read TGTGCCAGCAGCTTAGTCCCGACGGTGAACACTGAAGCTTTCTTT.

The J gene is TRBJ2-5, the V gene TRBV28; 13 bases are shared with TRBD2. This CDR3 contains 19 residues. Germline V gene lookup returns CDR1 MDHEN and CDR2 SYDVKM. V lost 5 bases, J lost 0 bases, and 12 bases stayed unmatched. The CDR3 sequence: CASSPLSGTSGAYQETQYF. CDR3 sequence (DNA): TGTGCCAGCAGTCCCTTATCCGGGACTAGCGGGGCGTACCAAGAGACCCAGTACTTC.

This clone was seen just once. The chain carries TRBV4-1 and TRBJ1-1; unclear D gene. CDR3 length: 15 amino acids. Germline V gene sequence: CDR1 MGHRA, CDR2 YSYEKL. V was trimmed by 0 bases and J by 0 bases, leaving 8 bases between them. For the CDR3, the DNA is TGCGCCAGCAGCCAAGAAACGGGATTGAACACTGAAGCTTTCTTT. It codes for CASSQETGLNTEAFF.

The chain links TRBV28 to TRBJ2-1; TRBD1 matches 7 bases. The CDR3 is 14 amino acids. CDR1 is MDHEN, CDR2 SYDVKM, per germline. The junction had 8 bases not matched to a gene; V was cut back by 4 bases and J by 8 bases. The CDR3 spells CASSSRQGLHEQFF. As DNA, the CDR3 is TGTGCCAGCAGTTCGCGACAGGGTTTGCATGAGCAGTTCTTC.

CDR3 DNA: TGCGCCAGCCACACCGGGACAGGGGGGACCGGGGAGCTGTTTTTT. Protein product: CASHTGTGGTGELFF. The chain joins TRBV4-1 to TRBJ2-2; 11 bases are shared with TRBD1. Germline CDR1 and CDR2: MGHRA and YSYEKL. V shed 8 bases and J 5 bases; nucleotides not matched to a gene: 7. The CDR3 covers 15 residues.

The gene calls are TRBV6-4 and TRBJ2-3; 11 positions agree with TRBD2. The V and J ends lost 0 bases and 6 bases, in that order; junction bases with no gene match: 2. The V gene's germline CDR1 is MRHNA and CDR2 SNTAGT. The CDR3 totals 15 residues. The CDR3, as DNA: TGTGCCAGCAGTGACTCGGCTAGCGGGGGGGATACGCAGTATTTT. Its translation is CASSDSASGGDTQYF.